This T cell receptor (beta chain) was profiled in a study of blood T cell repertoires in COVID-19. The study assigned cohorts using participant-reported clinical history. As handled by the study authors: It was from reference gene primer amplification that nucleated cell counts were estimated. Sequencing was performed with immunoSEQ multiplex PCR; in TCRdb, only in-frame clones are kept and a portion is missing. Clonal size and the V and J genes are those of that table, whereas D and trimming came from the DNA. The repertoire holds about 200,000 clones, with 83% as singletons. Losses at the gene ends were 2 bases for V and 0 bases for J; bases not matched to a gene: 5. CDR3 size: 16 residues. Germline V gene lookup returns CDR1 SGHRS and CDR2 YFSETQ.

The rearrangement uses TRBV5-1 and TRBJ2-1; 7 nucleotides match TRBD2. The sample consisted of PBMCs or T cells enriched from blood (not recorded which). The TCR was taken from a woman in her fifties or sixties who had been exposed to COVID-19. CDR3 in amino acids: CASSLLASSSYNEQFF. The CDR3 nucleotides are TGCGCCAGCAGCTTACTAGCGTCGAGCTCCTACAATGAGCAGTTCTTC.